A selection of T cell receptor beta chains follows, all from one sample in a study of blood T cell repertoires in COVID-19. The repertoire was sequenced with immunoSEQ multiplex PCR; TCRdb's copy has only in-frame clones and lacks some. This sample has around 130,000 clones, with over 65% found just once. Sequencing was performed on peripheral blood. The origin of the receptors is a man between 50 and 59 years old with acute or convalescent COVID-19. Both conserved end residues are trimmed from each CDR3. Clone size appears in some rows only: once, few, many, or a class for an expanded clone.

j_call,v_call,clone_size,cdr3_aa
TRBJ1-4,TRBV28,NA,ASSRAPGQSRGKLF
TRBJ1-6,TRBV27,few,ASSPRRGRSGSPLH
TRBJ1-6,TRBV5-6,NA,ASSLDPTGSYNSPLH
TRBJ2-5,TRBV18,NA,ASSHRGTQETQY
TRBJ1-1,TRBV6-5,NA,ASSYGQGWTEAF
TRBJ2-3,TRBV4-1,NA,ASSQDQAGTDTQY
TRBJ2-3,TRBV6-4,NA,ASSPPASGYTDTQY
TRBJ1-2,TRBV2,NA,ASRLDTINYGYT
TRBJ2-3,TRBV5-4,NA,ASVSSRGGIPDTQY
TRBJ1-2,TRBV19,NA,ASSGDRDAATRGYT
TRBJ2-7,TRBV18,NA,ASSPGLVSYEQY
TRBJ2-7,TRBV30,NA,AWRSGGSSYEQY
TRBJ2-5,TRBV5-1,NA,ASSLDRPQETQY
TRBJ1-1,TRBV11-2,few,ASSLWTGNTEAF
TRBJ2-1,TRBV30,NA,AWSQKPGLAGPRDEQF
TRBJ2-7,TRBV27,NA,ASSLDWGQNSEQY
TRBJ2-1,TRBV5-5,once,ASSWAPSGGPMSYNEQF
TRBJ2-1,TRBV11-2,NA,ASSLASGGAAEQF